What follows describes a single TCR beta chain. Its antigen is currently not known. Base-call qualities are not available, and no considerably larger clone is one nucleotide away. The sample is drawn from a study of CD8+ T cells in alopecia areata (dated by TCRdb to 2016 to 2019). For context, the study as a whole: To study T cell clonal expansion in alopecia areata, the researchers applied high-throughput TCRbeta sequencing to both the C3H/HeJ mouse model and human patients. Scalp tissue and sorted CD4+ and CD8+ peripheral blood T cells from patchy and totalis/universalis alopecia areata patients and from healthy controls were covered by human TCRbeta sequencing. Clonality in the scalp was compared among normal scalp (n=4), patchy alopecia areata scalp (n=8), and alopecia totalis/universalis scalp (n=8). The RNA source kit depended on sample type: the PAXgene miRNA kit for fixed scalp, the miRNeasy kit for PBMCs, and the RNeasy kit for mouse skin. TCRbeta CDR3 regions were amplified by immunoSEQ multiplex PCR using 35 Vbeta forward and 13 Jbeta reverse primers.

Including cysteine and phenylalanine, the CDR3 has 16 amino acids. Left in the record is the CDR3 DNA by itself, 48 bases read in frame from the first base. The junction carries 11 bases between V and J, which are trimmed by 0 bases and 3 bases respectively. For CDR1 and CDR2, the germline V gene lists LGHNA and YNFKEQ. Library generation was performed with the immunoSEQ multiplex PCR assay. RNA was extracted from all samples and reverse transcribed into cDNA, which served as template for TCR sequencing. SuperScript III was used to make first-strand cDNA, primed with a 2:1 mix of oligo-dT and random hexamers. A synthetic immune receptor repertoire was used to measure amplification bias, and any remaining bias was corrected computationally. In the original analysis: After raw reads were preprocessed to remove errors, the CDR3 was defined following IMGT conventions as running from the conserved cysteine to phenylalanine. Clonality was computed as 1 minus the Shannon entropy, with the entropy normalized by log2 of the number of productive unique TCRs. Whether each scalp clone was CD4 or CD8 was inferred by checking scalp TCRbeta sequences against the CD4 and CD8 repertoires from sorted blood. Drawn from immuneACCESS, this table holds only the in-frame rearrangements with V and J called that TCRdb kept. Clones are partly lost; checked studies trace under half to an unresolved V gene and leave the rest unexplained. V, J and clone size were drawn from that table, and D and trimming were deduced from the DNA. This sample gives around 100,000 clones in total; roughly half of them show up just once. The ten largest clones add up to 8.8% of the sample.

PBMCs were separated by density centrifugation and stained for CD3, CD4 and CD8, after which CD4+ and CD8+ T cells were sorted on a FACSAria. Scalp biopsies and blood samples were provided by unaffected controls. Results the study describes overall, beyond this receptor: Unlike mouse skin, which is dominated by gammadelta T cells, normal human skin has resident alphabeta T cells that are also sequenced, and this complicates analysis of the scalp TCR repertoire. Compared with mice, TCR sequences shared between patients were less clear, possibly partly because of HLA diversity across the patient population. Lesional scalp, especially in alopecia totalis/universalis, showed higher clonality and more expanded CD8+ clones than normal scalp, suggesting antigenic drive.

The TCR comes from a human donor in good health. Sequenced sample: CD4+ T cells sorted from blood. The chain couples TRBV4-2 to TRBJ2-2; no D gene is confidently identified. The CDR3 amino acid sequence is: CASSQDPARDTGELFF. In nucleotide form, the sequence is TGTGCCAGCAGCCAAGATCCGGCTAGAGACACCGGGGAGCTGTTTTTT.